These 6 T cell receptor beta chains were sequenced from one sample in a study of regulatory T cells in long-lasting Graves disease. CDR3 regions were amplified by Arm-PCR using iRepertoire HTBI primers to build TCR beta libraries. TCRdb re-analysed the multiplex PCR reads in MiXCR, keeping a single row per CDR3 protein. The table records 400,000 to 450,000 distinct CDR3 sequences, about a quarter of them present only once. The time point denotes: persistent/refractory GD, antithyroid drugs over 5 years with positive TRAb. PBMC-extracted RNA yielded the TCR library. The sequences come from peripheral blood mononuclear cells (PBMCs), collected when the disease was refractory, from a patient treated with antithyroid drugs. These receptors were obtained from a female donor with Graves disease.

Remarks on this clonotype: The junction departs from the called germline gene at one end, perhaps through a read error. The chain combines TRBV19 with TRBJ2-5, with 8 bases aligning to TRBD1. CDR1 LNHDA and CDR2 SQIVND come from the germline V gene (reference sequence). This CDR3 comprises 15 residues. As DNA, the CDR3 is TGTACCAGTAGTATCGCTGGACAGGGCCAAGAGACCCAGTACTTC. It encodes CTSSIAGQGQETQYF.

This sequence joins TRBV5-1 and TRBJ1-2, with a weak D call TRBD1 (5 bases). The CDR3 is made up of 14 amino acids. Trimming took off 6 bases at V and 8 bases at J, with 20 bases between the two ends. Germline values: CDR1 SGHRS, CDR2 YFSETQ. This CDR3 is CASTGDPSKSGYTF. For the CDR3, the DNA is TGCGCCAGCACCGGGGACCCCTCTAAGTCGGGCTACACCTTC. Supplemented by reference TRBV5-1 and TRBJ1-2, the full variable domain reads KAGVTQTPRYLIKTRGQQVTLSCSPISGHRSVSWYQQTPGQGLQFLFEYFSETQRNKGNFPGRFSGRQFSNSRSEMNVSTLELGDSALYLCASTGDPSKSGYTFGSGTRLTVV.

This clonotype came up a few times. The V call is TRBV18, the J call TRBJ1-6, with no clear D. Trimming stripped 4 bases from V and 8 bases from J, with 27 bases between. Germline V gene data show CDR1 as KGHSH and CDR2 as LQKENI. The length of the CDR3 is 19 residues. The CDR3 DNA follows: TGTGCCAGCTCACTTTATACGCGAGTGGCCGCTGATACGCATTCACCCCTCCACTTT. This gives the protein CASSLYTRVAADTHSPLHF.

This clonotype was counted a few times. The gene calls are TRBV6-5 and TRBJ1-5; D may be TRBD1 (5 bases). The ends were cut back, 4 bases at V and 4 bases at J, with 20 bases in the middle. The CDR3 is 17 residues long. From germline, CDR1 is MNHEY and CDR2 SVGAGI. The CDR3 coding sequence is TGTGCCAGCAGTTTATCCCGGGACTCGCCGGCGAATCAGCCCCAGCATTTT. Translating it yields CASSLSRDSPANQPQHF.

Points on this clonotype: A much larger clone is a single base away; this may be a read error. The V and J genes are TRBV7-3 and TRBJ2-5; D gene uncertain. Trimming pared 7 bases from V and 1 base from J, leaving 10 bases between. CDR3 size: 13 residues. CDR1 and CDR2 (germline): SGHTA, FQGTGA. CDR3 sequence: CASNYSAQETQYF. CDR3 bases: TGTGCCAGCAACTACAGCGCCCAAGAGACCCAGTACTTC.

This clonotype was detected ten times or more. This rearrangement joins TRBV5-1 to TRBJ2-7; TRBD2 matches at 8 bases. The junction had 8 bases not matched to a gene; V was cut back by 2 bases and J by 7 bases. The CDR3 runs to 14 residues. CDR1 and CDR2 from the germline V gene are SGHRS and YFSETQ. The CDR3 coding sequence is TGCGCCAGCAGCTTACTAGCGGCCCCCAAGGAGCAGTACTTC. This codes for CASSLLAAPKEQYF.